This passage covers 4 T cell receptor beta chains from one sample sequenced in a study of beta chain features in type 1 diabetes. Overall study results and limits: Among patients with Type 1 diabetes, TCRB CDR3s were moderately but significantly shorter in every one of the four CD4+ subsets.

Antigens for these TCRs are unknown. cDNA synthesis used the whole RNA isolate, giving expressed TCRB sequences. Repertoires were generated with immunoSEQ multiplex PCR, while TCRdb's copy carries only in-frame clones and drops some. The sample holds around 120,000 clones; about 18% are singletons and the top ten take roughly 2.5%. The sequencing input was central memory CD4+ T cells from blood. Every receptor here comes from a man younger than 30 with type 1 diabetes.

This clone was counted many times. CDR3: CASRVGGAENSPLHF. CDR3 in DNA: TGTGCCAGCAGGGTGGGGGGCGCTGAAAATTCACCCCTCCACTTT. This chain uses TRBV2 with TRBJ1-6; a possible D gene is TRBD1 (6 bases). From germline, CDR1 is SNHLY and CDR2 FYNNEI. CDR3 length: 15 amino acids. Trimming took 6 bases from V and 7 from J, leaving 16 bases between them.

This chain uses TRBV28 with TRBJ1-5; D is undetermined. V was pared by 6 bases and J by 1 base, with 4 bases between. There are 12 residues in the CDR3. Per the germline V gene, CDR1 is MDHEN and CDR2 is SYDVKM. Here the CDR3 reads CASSDSNQPQHF. CDR3 DNA: TGTGCCAGCAGCGACAGCAATCAGCCCCAGCATTTT.

The rearrangement links TRBV6-5 to TRBJ1-1; a possible D gene is TRBD1 (5 bases). Between the trimmed V and J ends, which lost 10 bases and 1 base, there was a span of 13 bases. The CDR3 has 13 residues. Germline CDR1 reads MNHEY; CDR2 reads SVGAGI. The CDR3 loop reads CATRGATNTEAFF. CDR3 coding DNA: TGTGCCACCCGGGGCGCAACGAACACTGAAGCTTTCTTT.

The CDR3 DNA is TGCGCCAGCAGCCAACCCTTGGGACAGGGGGCTGGTGAAGCTTTCTTT. It codes for CASSQPLGQGAGEAFF. V gene TRBV4-1 combines with J gene TRBJ1-1, with TRBD1 matching over 12 bases. The germline V gene encodes CDR1 MGHRA and CDR2 YSYEKL. V trimming: 2 bases; J trimming: 7 bases; junction bases outside the gene matches: 8. CDR3 length equals 16 residues.